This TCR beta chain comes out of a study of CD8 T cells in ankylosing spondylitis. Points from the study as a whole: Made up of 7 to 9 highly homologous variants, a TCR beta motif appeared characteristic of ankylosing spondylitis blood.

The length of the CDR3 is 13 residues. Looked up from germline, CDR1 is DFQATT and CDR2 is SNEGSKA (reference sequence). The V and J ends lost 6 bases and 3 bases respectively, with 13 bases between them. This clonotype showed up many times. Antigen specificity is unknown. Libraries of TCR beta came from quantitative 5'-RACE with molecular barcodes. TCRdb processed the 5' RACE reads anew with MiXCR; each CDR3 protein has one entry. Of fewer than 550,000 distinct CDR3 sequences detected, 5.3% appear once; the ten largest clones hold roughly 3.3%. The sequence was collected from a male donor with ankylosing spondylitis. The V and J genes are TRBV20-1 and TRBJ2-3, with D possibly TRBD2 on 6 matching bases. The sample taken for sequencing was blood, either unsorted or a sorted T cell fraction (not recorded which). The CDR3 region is CSAPVEGTDTQYF. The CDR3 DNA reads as TGCAGTGCCCCCGTGGAGGGAACAGATACGCAGTATTTT.